This TCR beta chain emerged from a study of monozygotic twins with inflammatory bowel disease. Study conclusions and caveats: Support was lacking for any single strong IBD-associated signal or clonotype. IBD patients showed reduced TCRbeta diversity (inverse Simpson) versus healthy co-twins.

CDR1 and CDR2 from the germline V gene are SQVTM and ANQGSEA. This CDR3 has 13 residues. Blood samples of approximately 2.5 ml were drawn from every donor. Comments on this clonotype: Its antigen is not known.

TCRalpha and TCRbeta cDNA was put through two nested PCRs of approximately 17 and 9 cycles. TCRdb reworked the 5' RACE reads into one entry per CDR3 protein, no DNA. The clone table shows 440,000 or so distinct CDR3 sequences, with the ten largest holding approximately 2.3%. The source is a human donor with ulcerative colitis or Crohn's disease, or a healthy co-twin of an affected twin (not recorded which). The chain recombines TRBV29-1 with TRBJ2-7; lacking DNA, the TRBD2 call made by TCRdb goes unchecked. The sequenced sample was blood. The CDR3 loop is CSVGSGTLYEQYF.